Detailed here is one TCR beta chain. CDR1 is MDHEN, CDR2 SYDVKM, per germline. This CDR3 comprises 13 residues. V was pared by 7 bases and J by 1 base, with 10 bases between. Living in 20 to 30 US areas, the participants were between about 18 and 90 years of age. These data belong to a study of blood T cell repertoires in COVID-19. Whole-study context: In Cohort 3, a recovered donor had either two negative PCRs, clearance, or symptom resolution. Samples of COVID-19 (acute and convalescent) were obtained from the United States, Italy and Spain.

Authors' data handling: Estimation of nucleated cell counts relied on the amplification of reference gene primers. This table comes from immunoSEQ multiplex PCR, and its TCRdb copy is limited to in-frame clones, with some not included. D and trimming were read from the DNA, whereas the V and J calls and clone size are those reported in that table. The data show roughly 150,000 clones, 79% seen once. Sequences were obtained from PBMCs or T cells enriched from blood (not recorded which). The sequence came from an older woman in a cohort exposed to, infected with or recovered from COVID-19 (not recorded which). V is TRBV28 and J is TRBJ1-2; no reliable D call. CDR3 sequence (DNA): TGTGCCAGCACCGCGGGCCATAACTATGGCTACACCTTC. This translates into CASTAGHNYGYTF.